Below, 23 T cell receptor beta chains from the same sample are listed, as sequenced in a study of T cells in Graves' hyperthyroidism and ophthalmopathy. The TCR beta CDR3 regions underwent amplification using RNA transcripts as the source. HTBI primers were used for first-round RT-PCR of the TCR CDR3. TCRdb reanalysed the multiplex PCR reads using MiXCR and keeps one entry per CDR3 protein. The repertoire has some 600,000 distinct CDR3 sequences, roughly 13% of them found once; the top ten carry 5.8%. Sequenced: blood. The receptor source for this set is a woman in her 30s with Graves' hyperthyroidism that later progressed to Graves' ophthalmopathy.

The rearrangement links TRBV11-2 to TRBJ1-6, with 9 bases matching TRBD1. V shed 6 bases, J shed 2 bases, and the junction held 23 bases outside the gene matches. This CDR3 contains 22 residues. CDR1 is SGHAT and CDR2 is FQNNGV in the germline V gene. CDR3 DNA: TGTGCCAGCAGTTTCTCCAGACCAGAACGGGGACAGGGAGCTCCCTATAATTCACCCCTCCACTTT. This sequence encodes CASSFSRPERGQGAPYNSPLHF.

This clonotype was counted ten times or more. The chain carries TRBV2 and TRBJ2-1, with 10 bases that match TRBD2. Germline CDR1 SNHLY, CDR2 FYNNEI. Trimming at V came to 6 bases and at J to 10 bases, leaving 9 bases not matched to a gene. This CDR3 comprises 14 residues. CDR3 region: CASSRLAGVGEQFF. CDR3 in DNA: TGTGCCAGCAGCCGTCTAGCGGGAGTTGGGGAGCAGTTCTTC.

V gene TRBV24-1 combines with J gene TRBJ2-2; no firm D call. V lost 5 bases to trimming and J lost 2 bases, with 8 bases between them. CDR1 is KGHDR, CDR2 SFDVKD, per germline. The CDR3 is 14 residues long. CDR3 bases: TGTGCCACCAGTGTGTCCGCAAACACCGGGGAGCTGTTTTTT. Its translation is CATSVSANTGELFF.

This clonotype was recorded at least ten times. This chain links TRBV19 with TRBJ2-2; tentatively, D is TRBD1 (7 bases). CDR1 and CDR2 (germline): LNHDA, SQIVND (reference sequence). CDR3 length: 16 amino acids. V was shortened by 8 bases and J by 7 bases, with 23 bases between the two germline ends. The CDR3 region has the DNA TGTGCCAGTCGGAGGGGGCTATTACCCGGGAGCGGGGAGCTGTTTTTT. It codes for CASRRGLLPGSGELFF.

The chain carries TRBV5-6 and TRBJ2-7, with 11 bases matching TRBD2. Looked up from germline, CDR1 is SGHDT and CDR2 is YYEEEE. The CDR3 is 19 residues long. Trimming took 2 bases from V and 7 from J; bases not matched to a gene: 20. For the CDR3, the DNA is TGTGCCAGCAGCTTCCCGGGACAGGGACGACTAGCGGGATTTGAAGAGCAGTACTTC. Translation gives CASSFPGQGRLAGFEEQYF.

CDR3 amino acids: CASSFLAGGPGGNEQFF. The CDR3 DNA reads as TGTGCCAGCAGTTTTTTAGCGGGAGGGCCTGGGGGGAATGAGCAGTTCTTC. The V call is TRBV27, the J call TRBJ2-1; 11 positions match TRBD2. Germline lookup yields CDR1 MNHEY and CDR2 SMNVEV (reference sequence). The trim removed 3 bases at V and 7 bases at J, leaving 11 bases unmatched. The CDR3 length is 17 residues.

This clonotype was seen only a few times. The chain carries TRBV9 and TRBJ2-1; weak D call: TRBD2 (5 bases). V was shortened by 0 bases and J by 10 bases, with 8 bases between the two germline ends. The CDR3 has 12 residues. Germline-derived CDR1 and CDR2 are SGDLS and YYNGEE. The CDR3 spells CASSVGLSEQFF. CDR3 bases: TGTGCCAGCAGCGTAGGACTATCAGAGCAGTTCTTC.

This clonotype was seen repeatedly, ten times or more. The V call is TRBV3-1, the J call TRBJ1-2; D is ambiguous. The germline gives CDR1 LGHDT, CDR2 YNNKEL (reference sequence). V was pared by 4 bases and J by 3 bases, with 12 bases between. The CDR3 loop spans 14 amino acids. CDR3 loop: CASSLRTVDYGYTF. The DNA for the CDR3 is TGTGCCAGCAGCCTCAGAACGGTAGACTATGGCTACACCTTC.

This clonotype was recorded many times. This rearrangement joins TRBV9 to TRBJ1-1, with unresolved D. Looked up from germline, CDR1 is SGDLS and CDR2 is YYNGEE. V lost 0 bases, J lost 5 bases, and 11 bases lay in between. The CDR3 has 14 amino acids. The CDR3 loop is CASSVAWEQTEAFF. In DNA form, the CDR3 reads TGTGCCAGCAGCGTAGCGTGGGAGCAGACTGAAGCTTTCTTT. Full variable domain (outside the CDR3, taken from reference TRBV9 and TRBJ1-1): DSGVTQTPKHLITATGQRVTLRCSPRSGDLSVYWYQQSLDQGLQFLIQYYNGEERAKGNILERFSAQQFPDLHSELNLSSLELGDSALYFCASSVAWEQTEAFFGQGTRLTVV.

V is TRBV5-6 and J is TRBJ2-4; D might be TRBD2 (6 bases). The CDR3 length is 19 residues. CDR1 SGHDT and CDR2 YYEEEE come from the germline V gene. V shed 4 bases and J shed 0 bases, with 23 bases lying between them. The CDR3 protein is CASSAGSRNSALAKNIQYF. As DNA, the CDR3 is TGTGCCAGCAGCGCGGGAAGCCGTAACAGTGCACTAGCCAAAAACATTCAGTACTTC.

This clonotype was seen at least ten times. The CDR3 protein is CASSQEGVPTYEQYF. The CDR3 nucleotides read TGCGCCAGCAGCCAAGAGGGGGTTCCTACCTACGAGCAGTACTTC. The V and J genes are TRBV4-1 and TRBJ2-7; D assignment may be TRBD1 or TRBD2 (5 bases each). Per germline, CDR1 MGHRA and CDR2 YSYEKL. This CDR3 region has 15 residues. V lost 0 bases to trimming and J lost 2 bases, with 11 bases between them.

The table lists this clonotype with many counts. The chain is built from TRBV7-3 and TRBJ2-1; D is undetermined. The CDR3 loop spans 17 amino acids. Trimming took 5 bases from V and 1 from J, leaving 18 bases between them. The germline CDR1 and CDR2 sequences are SGHTA and FQGTGA. This CDR3 is CASSDKKGLVSYNEQFF. The CDR3 coding sequence is TGTGCCAGCAGCGATAAAAAAGGGCTAGTATCCTACAATGAGCAGTTCTTC.

This clonotype was picked up many times. The chain employs TRBV2 and TRBJ2-3, with D uncertain. V was clipped by 6 bases and J by 2 bases, with 15 bases between them. Germline CDR1 SNHLY, CDR2 FYNNEI. This CDR3 is 15 amino acids long. The CDR3 DNA sequence: TGTGCCAGCAGCGAACTTCGGACCTACACAGATACGCAGTATTTT. This sequence encodes CASSELRTYTDTQYF.

In this sample, this clonotype turned up many times. V usage is TRBV20-1 and J usage is TRBJ1-4; D ambiguous. The V end lost 5 bases, the J end lost 4 bases, and 14 bases lay between the germline ends. Germline V gene sequence: CDR1 DFQATT, CDR2 SNEGSKA (reference sequence). CDR3 length: 14 amino acids. The CDR3 spells CSAPDFGSNEKLFF. The CDR3 region has the DNA TGCAGTGCTCCAGACTTTGGTAGTAATGAAAAACTGTTTTTT.

The sample holds many counts of this clonotype. The rearrangement links TRBV6-1 to TRBJ2-6; 7 positions agree with TRBD2. This CDR3 is 15 amino acids long. Germline CDR1 is MNHNS and CDR2 is SASEGT. Trimming at V came to 8 bases and at J to 1 base, leaving 5 bases not matched to a gene. In nucleotides, the CDR3 is TGTGCCAGCTCAAGCGGGGTGTCTGGGGCCAACGTCCTGACTTTC. Translating it yields CASSSGVSGANVLTF.

This chain links TRBV12-5 with TRBJ1-1, with D unclear. This CDR3 has 12 amino acids. CDR1 LGHNT and CDR2 FRNRAP come from the germline V gene. Trimming removed 6 bases from V and 2 bases from J, with 7 bases in between. CDR3 protein: CASGPINTEAFF. CDR3 in DNA: TGTGCTAGTGGCCCCATTAACACTGAAGCTTTCTTT.

This clonotype came up many times. V usage is TRBV3-1 and J usage is TRBJ1-5; 7 bases agree with TRBD1. Looked up from germline, CDR1 is LGHDT and CDR2 is YNNKEL (reference sequence). CDR3 length: 16 residues. V lost 0 bases, J lost 2 bases, and 4 bases stayed unmatched. CDR3 residues: CASSQDNRGGNQPQHF. DNA of the CDR3: TGTGCCAGCAGCCAAGATAACAGGGGTGGCAATCAGCCCCAGCATTTT. Using reference TRBV3-1 and TRBJ1-5 for the parts outside the CDR3, the full variable domain is DTAVSQTPKYLVTQMGNDKSIKCEQNLGHDTMYWYKQDSKKFLKIMFSYNNKELIINETVPNRFSPKSPDKAHLNLHINSLELGDSAVYFCASSQDNRGGNQPQHFGDGTRLSIL.

The V and J genes are TRBV11-3 and TRBJ2-7; tentative D call: TRBD2 (5 bases). CDR1 is SGHNT, CDR2 YENEEA, per germline. Trimming removed 5 bases at V and 7 bases at J, with 18 bases between. CDR3 length equals 14 residues. In DNA form, the CDR3 reads TGTGCCAGCAGCCTCCCCGGGATACCCGTAGAGCAGTACTTC. It yields the protein CASSLPGIPVEQYF. Looking up the rest from reference TRBV11-3 and TRBJ2-7 gives the full variable domain: EAGVVQSPRYKIIEKKQPVAFWCNPISGHNTLYWYLQNLGQGPELLIRYENEEAVDDSQLPKDRFSAERLKGVDSTLKIQPAELGDSAVYLCASSLPGIPVEQYFGPGTRLTVT.

This clonotype was picked up one time. The chain couples TRBV10-1 to TRBJ2-1, with D tentatively TRBD2 (6 bases). The DNA end lines up better with TRBJ2-7; the J call may be wrong. The germline gives CDR1 WNHNN, CDR2 SYGVQD (reference sequence). The CDR3 sequence is 15 residues long. The CDR3: CASSESTGVSNEQYF. The CDR3 region has the DNA TGCGCCAGCAGTGAATCGACGGGAGTCTCGAATGAGCAGTACTTC.

In this sample, this clonotype turned up many times. The J gene is TRBJ1-2, the V gene TRBV5-7, with a weak D call TRBD1 (5 bases). TRBV5-7 is reported as an ORF; its role is uncertain. The V gene lost 1 base and the J gene lost 3 bases, with 10 bases spanning the gap. This CDR3 is 14 amino acids long. The CDR3 spells CASSLSGFHYGYTF. Here the CDR3 DNA reads TGTGCCAGCAGCTTGTCAGGGTTCCACTATGGCTACACCTTC.

The chain links TRBV11-1 to TRBJ2-7; weak D call: TRBD2 (7 bases). V lost 3 bases and J lost 2, with 14 bases in between. This CDR3 comprises 15 residues. Germline V gives CDR1 SGHAT, CDR2 FQDESV (reference sequence). The CDR3 DNA sequence: TGTGCCAGCAGCTTCGGGGGGCATTATACCTACGAGCAGTACTTC. The encoded protein is CASSFGGHYTYEQYF.

This clonotype was found a few times. The V gene is TRBV19, the J gene TRBJ2-2; TRBD2 agrees at 7 bases. Germline V gene data show CDR1 as LNHDA and CDR2 as SQIVND (reference sequence). The CDR3 sequence is 16 residues long. J was trimmed by 1 base and V by 2 bases; bases with no gene match: 4. CDR3 bases: TGTGCCAGTAGTATAAGGGACTATATGAACACCGGGGAGCTGTTTTTT. It codes for CASSIRDYMNTGELFF.

In this sample, this clonotype turned up many times. The chain uses TRBV19 and TRBJ2-2, with TRBD2 matching 8 bases. The germline gives CDR1 LNHDA, CDR2 SQIVND (reference sequence). This CDR3 has 15 amino acids. Trimming cost V 4 bases and J 2 bases; bases outside gene matches: 3. The CDR3 nucleotides are TGTGCCAGTAGTACACTAGCGGTTAACACCGGGGAGCTGTTTTTT. Translated: CASSTLAVNTGELFF.